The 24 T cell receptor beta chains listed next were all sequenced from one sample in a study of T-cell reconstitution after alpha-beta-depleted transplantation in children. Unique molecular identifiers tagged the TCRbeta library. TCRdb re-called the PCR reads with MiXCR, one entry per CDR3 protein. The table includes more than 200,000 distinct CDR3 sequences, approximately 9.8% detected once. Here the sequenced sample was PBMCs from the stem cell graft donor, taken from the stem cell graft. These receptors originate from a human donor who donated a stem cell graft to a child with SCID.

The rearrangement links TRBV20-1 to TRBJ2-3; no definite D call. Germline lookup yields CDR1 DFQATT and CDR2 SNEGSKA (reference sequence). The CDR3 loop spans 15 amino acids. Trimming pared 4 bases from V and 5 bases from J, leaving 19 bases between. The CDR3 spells CSAKGETSDVDTQYF. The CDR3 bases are TGCAGTGCTAAGGGCGAGACAAGCGATGTAGATACGCAGTATTTT.

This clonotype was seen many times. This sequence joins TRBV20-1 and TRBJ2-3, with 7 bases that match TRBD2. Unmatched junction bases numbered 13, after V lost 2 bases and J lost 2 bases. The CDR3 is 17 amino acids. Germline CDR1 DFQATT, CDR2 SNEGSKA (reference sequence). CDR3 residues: CSARTPPGTTHTDTQYF. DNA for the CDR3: TGCAGTGCTAGAACCCCCCCCGGGACTACCCACACAGATACGCAGTATTTT.

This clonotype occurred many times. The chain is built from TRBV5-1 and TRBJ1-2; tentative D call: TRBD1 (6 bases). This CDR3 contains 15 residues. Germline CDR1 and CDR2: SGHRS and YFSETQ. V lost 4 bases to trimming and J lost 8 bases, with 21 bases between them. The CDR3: CASSPLWGGAEGYTF. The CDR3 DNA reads TGCGCCAGCAGCCCGTTATGGGGGGGCGCGGAGGGCTACACCTTC.

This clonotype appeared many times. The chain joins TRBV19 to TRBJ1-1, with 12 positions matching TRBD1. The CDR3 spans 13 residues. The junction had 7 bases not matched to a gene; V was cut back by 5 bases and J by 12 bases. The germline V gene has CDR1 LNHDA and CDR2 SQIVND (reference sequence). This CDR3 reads CASSGDRGLLSFF. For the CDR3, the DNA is TGTGCCAGTAGTGGGGACAGGGGGCTACTGTCTTTCTTT.

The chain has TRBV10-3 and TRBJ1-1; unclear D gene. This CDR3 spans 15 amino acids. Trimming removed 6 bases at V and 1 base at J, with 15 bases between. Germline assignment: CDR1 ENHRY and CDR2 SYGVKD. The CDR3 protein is CAISSGQVSNTEAFF. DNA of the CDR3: TGTGCCATCAGCTCCGGCCAGGTGTCGAACACTGAAGCTTTCTTT.

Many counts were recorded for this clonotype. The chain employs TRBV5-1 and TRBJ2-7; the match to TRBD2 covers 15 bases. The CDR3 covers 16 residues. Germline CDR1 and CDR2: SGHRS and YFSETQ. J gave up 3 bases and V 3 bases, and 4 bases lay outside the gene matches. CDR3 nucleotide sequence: TGCGCCAGCAGCTGGACGGGACTAGCGGGGGGCTACGAGCAGTACTTC. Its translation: CASSWTGLAGGYEQYF.

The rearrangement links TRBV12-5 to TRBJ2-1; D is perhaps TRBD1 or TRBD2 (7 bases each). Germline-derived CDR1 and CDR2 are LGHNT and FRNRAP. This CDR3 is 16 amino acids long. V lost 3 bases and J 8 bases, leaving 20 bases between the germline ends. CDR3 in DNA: TGTGCTAGTGGTTTACCCAGGGGGGGGGGGACCGATGAGCAGTTCTTC. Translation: CASGLPRGGGTDEQFF.

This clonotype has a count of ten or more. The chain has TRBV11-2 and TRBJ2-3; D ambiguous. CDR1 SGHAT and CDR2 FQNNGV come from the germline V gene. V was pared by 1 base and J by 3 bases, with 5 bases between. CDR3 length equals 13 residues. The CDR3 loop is CASSLVLTDTQYF. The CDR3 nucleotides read TGTGCCAGCAGCTTAGTCCTGACAGATACGCAGTATTTT. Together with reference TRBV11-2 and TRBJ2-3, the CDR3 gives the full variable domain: EAGVAQSPRYKIIEKRQSVAFWCNPISGHATLYWYQQILGQGPKLLIQFQNNGVVDDSQLPKDRFSAERLKGVDSTLKIQPAKLEDSAVYLCASSLVLTDTQYFGPGTRLTVL.

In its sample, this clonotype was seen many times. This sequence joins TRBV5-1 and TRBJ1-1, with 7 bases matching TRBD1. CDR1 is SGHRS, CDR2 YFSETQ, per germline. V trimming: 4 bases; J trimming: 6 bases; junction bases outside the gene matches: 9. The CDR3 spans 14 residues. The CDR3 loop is CASSAHSGTAEAFF. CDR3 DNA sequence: TGCGCCAGCAGCGCCCATTCCGGGACAGCTGAAGCTTTCTTT.

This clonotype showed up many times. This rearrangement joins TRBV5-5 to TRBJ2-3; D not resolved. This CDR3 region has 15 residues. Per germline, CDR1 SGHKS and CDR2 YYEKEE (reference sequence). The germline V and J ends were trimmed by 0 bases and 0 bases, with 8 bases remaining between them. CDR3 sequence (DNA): TGTGCCAGCAGCTTGGACAGTACTAGCACAGATACGCAGTATTTT. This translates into CASSLDSTSTDTQYF.

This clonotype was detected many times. Here the CDR3 reads CASSPIAGQGNLYGYTF. In DNA form, the CDR3 reads TGTGCCAGCTCACCAATCGCGGGTCAGGGGAACCTCTATGGCTACACCTTC. The J gene is TRBJ1-2, the V gene TRBV18; possible D gene TRBD1, 6 bases. V was cut by 2 bases and J by 4 bases, with 20 bases left in between. The CDR3 length is 17 residues. Germline assignment: CDR1 KGHSH and CDR2 LQKENI.

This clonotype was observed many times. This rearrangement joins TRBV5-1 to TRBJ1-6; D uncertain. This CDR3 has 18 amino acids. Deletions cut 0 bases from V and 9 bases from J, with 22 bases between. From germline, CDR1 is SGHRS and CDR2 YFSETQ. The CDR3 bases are TGCGCCAGCAGCTTGGGGTGGGGTTACGGAACAGACGCTTCACCCCTCCACTTT. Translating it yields CASSLGWGYGTDASPLHF.

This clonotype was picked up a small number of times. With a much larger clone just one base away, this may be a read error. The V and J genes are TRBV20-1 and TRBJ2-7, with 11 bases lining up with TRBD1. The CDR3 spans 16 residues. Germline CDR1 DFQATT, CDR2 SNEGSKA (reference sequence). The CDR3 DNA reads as TGCTGTGCTGACGAGAGCAGTTGGGACAGGGGGAACGAGCAGTACTTC. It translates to CCADESSWDRGNEQYF.

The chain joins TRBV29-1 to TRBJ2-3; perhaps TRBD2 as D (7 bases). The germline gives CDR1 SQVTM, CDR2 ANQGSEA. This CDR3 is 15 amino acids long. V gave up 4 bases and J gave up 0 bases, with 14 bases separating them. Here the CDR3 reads CSVGGGRGSTDTQYF. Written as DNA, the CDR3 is TGCAGCGTTGGAGGGGGGCGGGGGAGCACAGATACGCAGTATTTT.

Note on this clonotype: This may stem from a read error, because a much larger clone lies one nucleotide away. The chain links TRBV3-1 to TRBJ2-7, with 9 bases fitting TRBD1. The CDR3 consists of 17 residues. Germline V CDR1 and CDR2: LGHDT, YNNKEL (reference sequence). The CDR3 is CASSPGPGQGMEYERYF. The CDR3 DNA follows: TGTGCCAGCTCCCCCGGACCGGGACAGGGAATGGAGTACGAGCGGTACTTC.

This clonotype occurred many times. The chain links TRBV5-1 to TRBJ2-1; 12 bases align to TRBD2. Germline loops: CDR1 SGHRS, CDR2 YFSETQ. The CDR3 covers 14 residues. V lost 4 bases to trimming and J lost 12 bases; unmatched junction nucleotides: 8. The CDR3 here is CASSELAGGGGQFF. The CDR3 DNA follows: TGCGCCAGCAGCGAACTAGCGGGGGGCGGTGGGCAGTTCTTC. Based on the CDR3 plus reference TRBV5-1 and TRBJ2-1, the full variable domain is KAGVTQTPRYLIKTRGQQVTLSCSPISGHRSVSWYQQTPGQGLQFLFEYFSETQRNKGNFPGRFSGRQFSNSRSEMNVSTLELGDSALYLCASSELAGGGGQFFGPGTRLTVL.

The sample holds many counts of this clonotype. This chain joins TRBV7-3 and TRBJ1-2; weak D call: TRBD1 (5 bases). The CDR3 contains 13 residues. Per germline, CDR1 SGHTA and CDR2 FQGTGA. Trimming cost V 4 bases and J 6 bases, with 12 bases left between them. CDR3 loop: CASSSNGGNGYTF. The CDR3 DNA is TGTGCCAGCAGCTCCAACGGGGGGAATGGCTACACCTTC.

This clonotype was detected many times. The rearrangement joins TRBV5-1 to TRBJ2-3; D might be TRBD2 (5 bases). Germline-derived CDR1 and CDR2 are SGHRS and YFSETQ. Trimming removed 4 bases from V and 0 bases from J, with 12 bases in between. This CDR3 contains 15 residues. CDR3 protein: CASSTGLASTDTQYF. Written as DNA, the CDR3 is TGCGCCAGCAGCACCGGACTGGCTAGCACAGATACGCAGTATTTT.

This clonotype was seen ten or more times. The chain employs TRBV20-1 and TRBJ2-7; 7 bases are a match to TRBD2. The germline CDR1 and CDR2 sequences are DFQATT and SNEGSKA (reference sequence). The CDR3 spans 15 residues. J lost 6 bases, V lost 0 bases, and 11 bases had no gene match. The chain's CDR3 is CSAREGGVEVGEQYF. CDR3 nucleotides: TGCAGTGCTAGAGAGGGGGGGGTAGAGGTTGGCGAGCAGTACTTC.

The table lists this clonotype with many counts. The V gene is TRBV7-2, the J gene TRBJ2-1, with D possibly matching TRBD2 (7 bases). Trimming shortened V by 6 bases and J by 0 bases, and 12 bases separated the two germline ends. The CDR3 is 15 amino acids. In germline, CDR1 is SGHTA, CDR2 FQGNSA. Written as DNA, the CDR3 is TGTGCCAGCAGTCGGGGGGCCCACTCCTACAATGAGCAGTTCTTC. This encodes CASSRGAHSYNEQFF.

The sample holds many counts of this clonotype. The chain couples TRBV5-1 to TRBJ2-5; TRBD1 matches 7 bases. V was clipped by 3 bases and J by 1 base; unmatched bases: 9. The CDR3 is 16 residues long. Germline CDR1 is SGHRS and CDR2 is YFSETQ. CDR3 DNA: TGCGCCAGCAGCTCCGGGGACAGCAGCATCCAAGAGACCCAGTACTTC. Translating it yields CASSSGDSSIQETQYF.

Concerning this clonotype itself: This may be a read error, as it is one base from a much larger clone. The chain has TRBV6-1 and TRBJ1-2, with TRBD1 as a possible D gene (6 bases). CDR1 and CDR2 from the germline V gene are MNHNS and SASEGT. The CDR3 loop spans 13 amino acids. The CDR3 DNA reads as TGTGCCGCAACCCGGGGGGCGGACTATGGCGACACCTTC. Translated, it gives CAATRGADYGDTF.

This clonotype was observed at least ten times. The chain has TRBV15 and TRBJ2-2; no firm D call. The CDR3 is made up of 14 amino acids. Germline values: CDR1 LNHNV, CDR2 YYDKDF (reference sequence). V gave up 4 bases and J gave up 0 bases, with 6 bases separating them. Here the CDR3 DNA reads TGTGCCACCAGCAAGGACCCGAACACCGGGGAGCTGTTTTTT. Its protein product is CATSKDPNTGELFF.

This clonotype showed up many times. DNA of the CDR3: TGTGCCAGCAGCTTAAAACAGGGAGAGACCCAGTACTTC. Protein sequence: CASSLKQGETQYF. The rearrangement joins TRBV7-6 to TRBJ2-5; D is possibly TRBD1 (6 bases). CDR3 size: 13 residues. The germline CDR1 and CDR2 sequences are SGHVS and FNYEAQ. V was cut by 2 bases and J by 4 bases, with 8 bases left in between.